This record looks at one T cell receptor (beta chain) sequence and its context. CDR1 and CDR2 (germline): LNHDA, SQIVND (reference sequence). Trimming at V came to 5 bases and at J to 3 bases, leaving 18 bases not matched to a gene. The CDR3 extends over 20 amino acids. The data derive from a study of blood T cell repertoires in COVID-19. Across the study: Acute and convalescent COVID-19 specimens originated in the United States, Italy and Spain. Sources were T cells, B-cell-depleted T cells, or PBMCs; the material itself was cDNA or gDNA.

In the original processing: Estimates of nucleated cell counts were drawn from the amplification of reference gene primers. Sequenced by immunoSEQ multiplex PCR; TCRdb stores in-frame clones only, minus some. The DNA gave D and trimming, while V, J and clone size come from that table. This sample yields roughly 190,000 clones, of which around nine tenths are seen a single time; 3% to 4.5% belongs to the top ten. The specimen was peripheral blood. This receptor was obtained from a man aged 18 to 30 with active or convalescent COVID-19. The chain uses TRBV19 and TRBJ2-7; 14 bases map to TRBD2. Written as DNA, the CDR3 is TGTGCCAGTAGTCTTCGGGGGACTAGCGGGAGTTGGGTCCGCCGCTACGAGCAGTACTTC. Translation gives CASSLRGTSGSWVRRYEQYF.